These 14 T cell receptor beta chains came from one sample sequenced in a study of cytomegalovirus exposure and HLA in healthy donors. Primers included in the PCR were 60 Vbeta and 13 Jbeta primers. Clones were read by immunoSEQ multiplex PCR, and TCRdb kept only the in-frame ones, dropping some. The sample records 120,000 to 150,000 clones, less than 65% being singletons. Sequencing was performed on PBMCs. These receptors came from a woman aged 30 to 39 in good health and CMV-seropositive.

The chain combines TRBV2 with TRBJ1-3; D gene ambiguous. CDR1 SNHLY and CDR2 FYNNEI come from the germline V gene. V dropped 5 bases and J dropped 4 bases, with 9 bases sitting between them. There are 13 residues in the CDR3. The chain's CDR3 is CASSSGAGNTIYF. CDR3 DNA: TGTGCCAGCAGTTCGGGTGCCGGAAACACCATATATTTT.

The chain couples TRBV11-3 to TRBJ2-5; 11 bases match TRBD2. Germline-derived CDR1 and CDR2 are SGHNT and YENEEA. This CDR3 has 17 residues. V lost 3 bases and J lost 5; bases outside the gene matches: 11. Written as DNA, the CDR3 is TGTGCCAGCAGCTTGTGGGGGACTAGCGGACCACAGGAGACCCAGTACTTC. This translates into CASSLWGTSGPQETQYF.

This clone was counted only a few times. The rearrangement joins TRBV7-9 to TRBJ1-1, with D uncertain. Trimming removed 2 bases from V and 0 bases from J, with 7 bases in between. This CDR3 is 14 amino acids long. The germline CDR1 and CDR2 sequences are SEHNR and FQNEAQ (reference sequence). The CDR3 region has the DNA TGTGCCAGCAGCTTAACCCAGGTGAACACTGAAGCTTTCTTT. Its protein product is CASSLTQVNTEAFF.

DNA for the CDR3: TGTGCCAGCAGCTTCGGCGGGGGAGATACGCAGTATTTT. Translation: CASSFGGGDTQYF. This chain joins TRBV11-2 and TRBJ2-3, with 7 bases matching TRBD2. The CDR3 runs to 13 residues. Unmatched junction bases numbered 2, after V lost 3 bases and J lost 5 bases. Germline V CDR1 and CDR2: SGHAT, FQNNGV.

The CDR3 sequence: CASSLRSQGPYEQYF. CDR3 in DNA: TGTGCCAGCAGCTTGCGCTCGCAGGGTCCCTACGAGCAGTACTTC. The rearrangement uses TRBV5-6 and TRBJ2-7; possible D gene TRBD1, 5 bases. The V gene lost 1 base and the J gene lost 2 bases, with 13 bases spanning the gap. CDR1 SGHDT and CDR2 YYEEEE come from the germline V gene. This CDR3 comprises 15 residues. Based on the CDR3 plus reference TRBV5-6 and TRBJ2-7, the full variable domain is DAGVTQSPTHLIKTRGQQVTLRCSPKSGHDTVSWYQQALGQGPQFIFQYYEEEERQRGNFPDRFSGHQFPNYSSELNVNALLLGDSALYLCASSLRSQGPYEQYFGPGTRLTVT.

This chain links TRBV13 with TRBJ2-1; 11 positions agree with TRBD2. The V and J ends lost 5 bases and 7 bases, in that order; junction bases with no gene match: 4. The germline gives CDR1 PRHDT, CDR2 FYEKMQ (reference sequence). The CDR3 is 14 residues long. CDR3 residues: CASSKGLADNEQFF. For the CDR3, the DNA is TGTGCCAGCAGCAAGGGACTAGCGGATAATGAGCAGTTCTTC.

This chain links TRBV5-6 with TRBJ1-2; no reliable D call. The CDR3 spans 14 residues. Germline V gene sequence: CDR1 SGHDT, CDR2 YYEEEE. Trimming cost V 4 bases and J 8 bases, with 18 bases left between them. In nucleotides, the CDR3 is TGTGCCAGCAGCGCCTCCAGCGGGGTAAGGGGCTACACCTTC. It codes for CASSASSGVRGYTF. Full variable domain (outside the CDR3, taken from reference TRBV5-6 and TRBJ1-2): DAGVTQSPTHLIKTRGQQVTLRCSPKSGHDTVSWYQQALGQGPQFIFQYYEEEERQRGNFPDRFSGHQFPNYSSELNVNALLLGDSALYLCASSASSGVRGYTFGSGTRLTVV.

The V gene is TRBV7-9, the J gene TRBJ2-3; tentatively, D is TRBD2 (6 bases). The CDR3 is 14 residues long. Germline CDR1 reads SEHNR; CDR2 reads FQNEAQ (reference sequence). V lost 9 bases and J 0 bases, leaving 13 bases between the germline ends. This CDR3 reads CARGPGTSTDTQYF. CDR3 nucleotides: TGTGCCAGAGGACCCGGGACTAGCACAGATACGCAGTATTTT.

Notes on this clone: Compared with germline, one end of the junction differs, possibly owing to a read error. The sample has other DNA sequences that encode this CDR3 too. DNA of the CDR3: TGCGCCACCAGCAGCCGGGACAGAGGCGAGCAGTACTTC. This translates into CATSSRDRGEQYF. The chain links TRBV15 to TRBJ2-7, with 7 bases lining up with TRBD1. CDR1 is LNHNV, CDR2 YYDKDF, per germline (reference sequence). The CDR3 totals 13 residues.

The chain uses TRBV30 and TRBJ1-6; D not resolved. CDR3 length: 13 residues. Germline values: CDR1 GTSNPN, CDR2 SVGIG (reference sequence). Trimming removed 2 bases from V and 14 bases from J, with 16 bases in between. The CDR3, as DNA: TGTGCCTGGAGTCGGGCCGACTACGTGGCCCTCCACTTT. It translates to CAWSRADYVALHF.

V gene TRBV6-1 combines with J gene TRBJ1-2; 8 bases fit TRBD1. This CDR3 is built from 15 residues. Germline loops: CDR1 MNHNS, CDR2 SASEGT. Trimming cost V 4 bases and J 7 bases; bases outside gene matches: 11. The CDR3 is CASSGQTGGRSGYTF. In nucleotides, the CDR3 is TGTGCCAGCAGTGGTCAAACAGGGGGGAGAAGTGGCTACACCTTC.

This chain links TRBV9 with TRBJ2-7; 7 positions match TRBD1. Germline CDR1 SGDLS, CDR2 YYNGEE. The CDR3 is 15 amino acids. The trim removed 2 bases at V and 1 base at J, leaving 6 bases unmatched. CDR3 in amino acids: CASSVATGESYEQYF. The CDR3 region has the DNA TGTGCCAGCAGCGTCGCTACAGGGGAGTCCTACGAGCAGTACTTC.

This clone was counted a single time. The CDR3 protein is CSVAGGGAKGSSYNEQFF. In nucleotides, the CDR3 is TGCAGCGTGGCGGGGGGTGGAGCGAAGGGCAGCTCCTACAATGAGCAGTTCTTC. The chain joins TRBV29-1 to TRBJ2-1, with 8 bases that match TRBD2. CDR3 size: 18 residues. CDR1 and CDR2 (germline): SQVTM, ANQGSEA. The J segment lost 0 bases and the V segment lost 6 bases, leaving 16 bases of the junction unmatched.

This rearrangement joins TRBV7-2 to TRBJ2-7, with D tentatively TRBD1 (6 bases). Trimming pared 2 bases from V and 5 bases from J, leaving 19 bases between. The CDR3 consists of 16 residues. Germline V CDR1 and CDR2: SGHTA, FQGNSA. The CDR3 coding sequence is TGTGCCAGCAGCTTAATGGCCGGGACAAGTGCCCACGAGCAGTACTTC. Its protein is CASSLMAGTSAHEQYF.